Shown below are 18 T cell receptor beta chains from a single sample sequenced in a study of identical twins. A single record per CDR3 protein comes from TCRdb applying MiXCR to the 5' RACE reads. This sample has 200,000 to 250,000 distinct CDR3 sequences, with about 14% found just once. Source material: memory (CD45RO+) T cells sorted from blood. The receptors come from a woman aged 18-30 years in good health.

This sequence joins TRBV20-1 and TRBJ1-5; a possible D gene is TRBD1 (6 bases). Germline V gene sequence: CDR1 DFQATT, CDR2 SNEGSKA (reference sequence). V was trimmed by 3 bases and J by 5 bases, leaving 11 bases between them. There are 13 residues in the CDR3. CDR3 coding DNA: TGCAGTGCTAGGGGGGCGCGAGATCAGCCCCAGCATTTT. Translation: CSARGARDQPQHF.

The V gene is TRBV29-1, the J gene TRBJ2-1, with 15 bases fitting TRBD2. CDR1 and CDR2 (germline): SQVTM, ANQGSEA. After removal of 6 bases from V and 9 bases from J, the junction contained 15 bases not matched to a gene. There are 17 residues in the CDR3. DNA of the CDR3: TGCAGCGTCCTAGGGACTAGCGGGAGGCGACTATCCCGTGAGCAGTTCTTC. Amino acids: CSVLGTSGRRLSREQFF.

This clonotype was counted at least ten times. The rearrangement joins TRBV3-1 to TRBJ2-5; the D is unclear. Deletions cut 4 bases from V and 3 bases from J, with 6 bases between. Germline CDR1 is LGHDT and CDR2 is YNNKEL (reference sequence). The CDR3 is 12 residues long. CDR3 sequence: CASSRPKETQYF. The CDR3 DNA reads TGTGCCAGCAGCCGACCCAAAGAGACCCAGTACTTC.

This clonotype has at least ten counts. The chain links TRBV30 to TRBJ2-1; D is unclear. Germline CDR1 reads GTSNPN; CDR2 reads SVGIG (reference sequence). V was cut by 1 base and J by 4 bases, with 2 bases left in between. The CDR3 contains 11 residues. CDR3 nucleotides: TGTGCCTGGAGTGCTTACAATGAGCAGTTCTTC. Translated, it gives CAWSAYNEQFF. The full variable domain, its missing parts supplied by reference TRBV30 and TRBJ2-1, is SQTIHQWPATLVQPVGSPLSLECTVEGTSNPNLYWYRQAAGRGLQLLFYSVGIGQISSEVPQNLSASRPQDRQFILSSKKLLLSDSGFYLCAWSAYNEQFFGPGTRLTVL.

The rearrangement joins TRBV27 to TRBJ2-3; 11 bases line up with TRBD2. The junction had 3 bases not matched to a gene; V was cut back by 2 bases and J by 8 bases. The CDR3 spans 14 residues. In germline, CDR1 is MNHEY, CDR2 SMNVEV (reference sequence). The CDR3 here is CASSLSSGRGTQYF. CDR3 in DNA: TGTGCCAGCAGTTTAAGTAGCGGGAGGGGTACGCAGTATTTT.

This clonotype came up a few times. The chain carries TRBV3-1 and TRBJ1-2, with 9 nucleotides matching TRBD1. Germline CDR1 is LGHDT and CDR2 is YNNKEL (reference sequence). The CDR3 is 15 residues long. V lost 4 bases to trimming and J lost 4 bases; unmatched junction nucleotides: 7. DNA of the CDR3: TGTGCCAGCAGCCTAAGGACAGGGGACTCCTATGGCTACACCTTC. Translation: CASSLRTGDSYGYTF.

This clonotype has a count of ten or more. The rearrangement joins TRBV20-1 to TRBJ2-1, with 14 nucleotides matching TRBD2. This CDR3 contains 16 residues. Germline V gene data show CDR1 as DFQATT and CDR2 as SNEGSKA (reference sequence). Unmatched junction bases numbered 10, after V lost 6 bases and J lost 6 bases. The CDR3 region is CSAKSPGTSGGNEQFF. As DNA, the CDR3 is TGCAGTGCGAAATCACCTGGGACTAGCGGGGGCAATGAGCAGTTCTTC.

The V gene is TRBV27, the J gene TRBJ2-5; D possibly corresponds to TRBD1 (5 bases). The V end lost 4 bases, the J end lost 0 bases, and 9 bases lay between the germline ends. This CDR3 is built from 14 residues. The germline CDR1 and CDR2 sequences are MNHEY and SMNVEV (reference sequence). CDR3 coding DNA: TGTGCCAGCAGTTGGGGCGCGTACCAAGAGACCCAGTACTTC. Its translation: CASSWGAYQETQYF.

The chain employs TRBV5-1 and TRBJ2-3; 11 nucleotides agree with TRBD2. V was pared by 4 bases and J by 3 bases, with 10 bases of the junction left unmatched. The CDR3 consists of 17 residues. Germline V CDR1 and CDR2: SGHRS, YFSETQ. DNA for the CDR3: TGCGCCAGCAGCCAACGTATTTCTAGCGGGAGGACAGATACGCAGTATTTT. Translating it yields CASSQRISSGRTDTQYF.

This clonotype has more than one count but fewer than ten. The V call is TRBV6-5, the J call TRBJ2-1; 12 nucleotides agree with TRBD2. Germline CDR1 MNHEY, CDR2 SVGAGI. The trim removed 2 bases at V and 7 bases at J, leaving 3 bases unmatched. The CDR3 has 15 amino acids. The CDR3 bases are TGTGCCAGCAGTTACCAGACTAGCGGGAGTAATGAGCAGTTCTTC. Its translation is CASSYQTSGSNEQFF.

The rearrangement joins TRBV27 to TRBJ2-7; tentative D call: TRBD1 (5 bases). V was trimmed by 7 bases and J by 6 bases, leaving 10 bases between them. Germline CDR1 reads MNHEY; CDR2 reads SMNVEV (reference sequence). This CDR3 spans 11 amino acids. The DNA for the CDR3 is TGTGCCAGCAACCAGGGTGCCGAGCAGTACTTC. Its translation is CASNQGAEQYF.

This clonotype was found a few times. The chain is built from TRBV9 and TRBJ2-1; 7 bases map to TRBD1. Germline values: CDR1 SGDLS, CDR2 YYNGEE. The CDR3 consists of 15 residues. V lost 4 bases and J lost 8; bases outside the gene matches: 12. As DNA, the CDR3 is TGTGCCAGCAGCCGTACAGGGGACCCATTGTATGAGCAGTTCTTC. It yields the protein CASSRTGDPLYEQFF.

This clonotype was seen a few times. V usage is TRBV27 and J usage is TRBJ2-1, with TRBD2 identical over 13 bases. The CDR3 is made up of 16 amino acids. V was clipped by 6 bases and J by 1 base; unmatched bases: 3. The germline V gene encodes CDR1 MNHEY and CDR2 SMNVEV (reference sequence). CDR3 DNA: TGTGCCAGCAGCAGGACTAGCGGGGGATCCTACAATGAGCAGTTCTTC. This gives the protein CASSRTSGGSYNEQFF.

This clonotype was seen more than once but under ten times. CDR3 sequence reads: CASSQNGQTGELFF. Here the CDR3 DNA reads TGTGCCAGCTCTCAAAACGGCCAAACCGGGGAGCTGTTTTTT. V and J are TRBV18 and TRBJ2-2; no clear D. Germline values: CDR1 KGHSH, CDR2 LQKENI. The CDR3 has 14 amino acids. Trimming took 6 bases from V and 5 from J, leaving 13 bases between them.

Only a few counts were recorded for this clonotype. The rearrangement joins TRBV29-1 to TRBJ2-3; no firm D call. Looked up from germline, CDR1 is SQVTM and CDR2 is ANQGSEA. This CDR3 comprises 16 residues. Trimming took 2 bases from V and 0 from J, leaving 15 bases between them. This chain's CDR3 is CSVENRLGLSTDTQYF. CDR3 nucleotides: TGCAGCGTTGAAAATAGGCTAGGATTAAGCACAGATACGCAGTATTTT.

This clonotype was observed a handful of times. The chain's CDR3 is CAWSVTGWDRSEAFF. The DNA for the CDR3 is TGTGCCTGGAGTGTAACGGGGTGGGATAGGTCTGAAGCTTTCTTT. The V call is TRBV30, the J call TRBJ1-1; D is uncertain. Germline assignment: CDR1 GTSNPN and CDR2 SVGIG (reference sequence). CDR3 length equals 15 residues. Trimming shortened V by 0 bases and J by 6 bases, and 17 bases separated the two germline ends.

The chain employs TRBV20-1 and TRBJ2-1, with 7 nucleotides matching TRBD2. The length of the CDR3 is 17 residues. J gave up 6 bases and V 0 bases, and 14 bases lay outside the gene matches. Germline CDR1 is DFQATT and CDR2 is SNEGSKA (reference sequence). CDR3 nucleotide sequence: TGCAGTGCTAGAGATACTGGAGGGACTAAAGGGCCCAATGAGCAGTTCTTC. Translated: CSARDTGGTKGPNEQFF.

This clonotype was recorded many times. The V and J genes are TRBV5-1 and TRBJ2-1; 7 bases align to TRBD2. V was pared by 0 bases and J by 2 bases, with 5 bases of the junction left unmatched. This CDR3 is built from 16 residues. CDR1 is SGHRS and CDR2 is YFSETQ in the germline V gene. The CDR3 protein is CASSLAQRGTYNEQFF. The CDR3, as DNA: TGCGCCAGCAGCTTGGCCCAGCGGGGCACCTACAATGAGCAGTTCTTC.